Given below is one T cell receptor beta chain in context. This clone showed up just a few times. Its cognate antigen has yet to be identified. The record has no base qualities; no much larger clone is one base away. The germline V gene supplies CDR1 SGHRS and CDR2 YFSETQ. The CDR3 runs 13 residues from the cysteine to the phenylalanine. The DNA shown is the 39-base CDR3, in frame from base 1. Trimming takes 3 bases off V and 8 bases off J; junction bases not matched to a gene: 6. This specimen comes from a study of beta chain features in type 1 diabetes (dated by TCRdb to the late 2010s). A note on the overall study: Patients and healthy donors did not differ in mean age, gender distribution, total cell number or subset yield. A total of under 140,000,000 sorted cells were examined across all samples, and the number of cells per subset was strongly correlated with RNA yield. The study compared the TCRB repertoires of sorted circulating CD4+ T cell subsets in recently diagnosed type 1 diabetes patients with those in matched healthy donors. Regulatory and stem cell-like memory subsets were obtained from only 8 patients and roughly 8 healthy donors, while naive and central memory subsets were obtained from all 30 or so donors. What the research found in general, with its limitations: A moderate but significant shortening of TCRB CDR3 length was observed in type 1 diabetes patients in all four CD4+ subsets. PCR might favor shorter templates, but patient and control samples were amplified and corrected together, so any skew would affect both groups equally. Only small numbers of individuals were included in the HLA sub-analyses, which left unresolved whether HLA type had any influence on TCRB rearrangement. Because cDNA rather than genomic DNA was sequenced, highly expressing activated cells could have been over-represented, although no difference in activation and CD3 levels was found between groups. At VDJ recombination sites, patients with type 1 diabetes made fewer insertions and deleted more nucleotides, a pattern implying thymic rearrangement abnormalities. Naive, central memory and regulatory TCRB repertoires appeared to be more alike among patients than among healthy donors.

Each donor gave one peripheral blood draw, about 100 mL on average, collected into heparinised tubes. A BD FACSAria II was used to sort naive, central memory, regulatory and stem cell-like memory CD4+ T cells with a panel that included CD45RO, CCR7, CD25, CD127, CD95 and CD27. Every sorted population had a purity above 95%. PBMCs were isolated immediately by Lymphoprep density gradient centrifugation and stained directly without culture. So that batch effects would be minimized, each experiment stained and sorted samples in pairs, pairing one healthy donor with one patient. The High Capacity cDNA Reverse Transcription Kit was used to reverse transcribe all of the isolated RNA, meaning that expressed TCRB transcripts were what got sequenced. Naive, central memory and regulatory T cell samples underwent deep immunoSEQ sequencing, averaging about 3.57 million total reads per sample. Sorted cells were lysed in RLT buffer, and RNA was extracted using DNase-treated RNeasy Micro or Mini kits according to cell number. Each cell subset was processed separately to prevent cross-contamination, with patient and healthy donor samples processed together. TCRB sequences were amplified from cDNA with the immunoSEQ multiplex PCR, producing 87-bp fragments spanning the CDR3 region. Sequencing of the amplicons was done on the Illumina HiSeq platform. On the study's bioinformatics: PCR bias was computationally corrected using synthetic template baselines, reads within Hamming distance 2 were collapsed, and singletons that could not be merged were discarded. Reads were aligned against IMGT so that V, D and J genes, CDR3 length and insertions or deletions at six rearrangement sites could be assigned. Within each subset, clonotype counts were normalized to the number of sorted cells before true diversity and Gini coefficients were calculated with the tcR R package. The overlap coefficient, calculated on TCRB nucleotide sequences, was used to measure repertoire sharing. The clones in this table, taken by TCRdb from immuneACCESS, are in-frame only. Not every clone is retained; where verified, under half of the shortfall comes from an unresolved V gene, and the cause of the rest is unknown. V, J and clone size were drawn from that table, and D and trimming were deduced from the DNA. Across this sample there are about 160,000 clones, with just over 9% seen only once. Of the sample, about 2.5% is held by the ten largest clones.

The chain was built from TRBV5-1 and TRBJ1-2; the central 8 bases match TRBD1. Sample: central memory CD4+ T cells from blood. The receptor's source is a woman younger than 35 in good health. The CDR3 has the sequence CASSYQGADGYTF. The bases are TGCGCCAGCAGCTATCAGGGGGCGGACGGCTACACCTTC.